This is a list of T cell receptor beta chains from one sample in a study of CXCR3-negative and CXCR3-positive naive CD8 T cells. TCRdb reprocessed the 5' RACE reads and keeps a single row for each CDR3 protein, giving no DNA. The sample shows tens of thousands of distinct CDR3 sequences, and about 0.43% sits with its ten largest clones. The specimen sequenced was naive CXCR3- CD8+ T cells from blood. These TCRs come from a human donor in good health. Some clones in this sample may be carry-over from other donors' samples. Both conserved end residues are part of each CDR3.

CASSQVLPGNYGYTF,TRBJ1-2,TRBV4-3
CASSPQDRGDPQHF,TRBJ1-5,TRBV7-6
CASRPTPGTDNEQFF,TRBJ2-1,TRBV7-3
CAISEYGTYEQYF,TRBJ2-7,TRBV10-3
CSVGLFGRAGNEKLFF,TRBJ1-4,TRBV29-1
CASNPNSGQAYNEQFF,TRBJ2-1,TRBV7-9
CASSQSSGTLPTDTQYF,TRBJ2-3,TRBV4-1
CASSSEGLGYEGYTF,TRBJ1-2,TRBV7-2
CASSYQGALGPYEQYF,TRBJ2-7,TRBV27
CASSGTGIGYGYTF,TRBJ1-2,TRBV27
CASSQGTSSSGANVLTF,TRBJ2-6,TRBV3-1
CASSQEQGDYEQYF,TRBJ2-7,TRBV4-3
CASSAGGANVLTF,TRBJ2-6,TRBV7-6
CASSSQLGGSYNEQFF,TRBJ2-1,TRBV7-9
CSVTDRGEEMNTEAFF,TRBJ1-1,TRBV29-1
CSVCSGGEFDEQFF,TRBJ2-1,TRBV29-1
CSAIPTTVSTDTQYF,TRBJ2-3,TRBV20-1
CASSERNEQFF,TRBJ2-1,TRBV6-1
CASSGPTYGTGLGEQFF,TRBJ2-1,TRBV7-9
CSASRRDEVSYEQYF,TRBJ2-7,TRBV20-1
CASSPPVQPYSGNTIYF,TRBJ1-3,TRBV18
CSVWTSGRGNEQFF,TRBJ2-1,TRBV29-1
CASSNATIGEQFF,TRBJ2-1,TRBV12-3/TRBV12-4
CSAIWGRGPGEQYF,TRBJ2-7,TRBV29-1
CASSFGSGETEAFF,TRBJ1-1,TRBV7-9
CASSQGLAGYNEQFF,TRBJ2-1,TRBV7-3
CASSPRTGYEQYF,TRBJ2-7,TRBV27
CASSSGAGSYEQYF,TRBJ2-7,TRBV7-9
CASSFPDRGSSGNTIYF,TRBJ1-3,TRBV11-3
CASSLGGDRREQYF,TRBJ2-7,TRBV11-2
CSAVTDRASGNEQFF,TRBJ2-1,TRBV20-1
CASSQNPTKDTQYF,TRBJ2-3,TRBV4-2
CASSVGVPPLRHYEQYF,TRBJ2-7,TRBV9
CASSLEEGQPSGNTIYF,TRBJ1-3,TRBV5-1
CASSHRQGVDEQYF,TRBJ2-7,TRBV4-3
CASSQPGEEGHQETQYF,TRBJ2-5,TRBV7-9
CAISESLGETQYF,TRBJ2-5,TRBV10-3
CASSYSTEAFF,TRBJ1-1,TRBV6-6
CASSQVLAGGGNEQFF,TRBJ2-1,TRBV4-1
CSALRQNTGELFF,TRBJ2-2,TRBV29-1
CASGQGYNEQLF,TRBJ2-1,TRBV6-5
CASSQDLGVYEQYF,TRBJ2-7,TRBV4-3
CASSVSAAPYEQYF,TRBJ2-7,TRBV9
CASSATGTSDQETQYF,TRBJ2-5,TRBV7-9
CASSLAQGNTEAFF,TRBJ1-1,TRBV28
CASSPKRGTDTQYF,TRBJ2-3,TRBV18
CASKPGESYNEQFF,TRBJ2-1,TRBV12-3/TRBV12-4
CASREGTGPYEQYF,TRBJ2-7,TRBV6-1
CASSISLTEAFF,TRBJ1-1,TRBV19
CASSLMGLGGGYNEQFF,TRBJ2-1,TRBV3-1
CASSSGTAPIYTEAFF,TRBJ1-1,TRBV7-6
CASSQVELAGINEQFF,TRBJ2-1,TRBV4-1
CASHGQGARNEQFF,TRBJ2-1,TRBV27
CASSLSQGYTEAFF,TRBJ1-1,TRBV12-3/TRBV12-4
CATSREGEEDSYVNYGYTF,TRBJ1-2,TRBV15
CASSLSASSTDTQYF,TRBJ2-3,TRBV7-3